This TCR beta chain was observed in a study of blood T cell repertoires in COVID-19. In the original processing: By means of reference gene primer amplification, nucleated cell counts were estimated. Repertoires were generated with immunoSEQ multiplex PCR, while TCRdb's copy carries only in-frame clones and drops some. V and J calls and clone size are those listed in that table; D and trimming were worked out from the DNA. The sample carries some 150,000 clones, under 90% recorded once. Seattle-derived patients entered the study during active infection and were followed longitudinally. The germline gives CDR1 SGHDT, CDR2 YYEEEE. Trimming cost V 1 base and J 3 bases; bases outside gene matches: 0. The CDR3 runs to 15 residues.

The sequence was collected from a woman in her seventies with COVID-19, enrolled during active disease. J is TRBJ2-3 and V is TRBV5-6; 12 nucleotides line up with TRBD2. The specimen sequenced was peripheral blood. The CDR3 nucleotides read TGTGCCAGCAGCTTGCTAGCGGGGGGGACAGATACGCAGTATTTT. Protein sequence: CASSLLAGGTDTQYF.